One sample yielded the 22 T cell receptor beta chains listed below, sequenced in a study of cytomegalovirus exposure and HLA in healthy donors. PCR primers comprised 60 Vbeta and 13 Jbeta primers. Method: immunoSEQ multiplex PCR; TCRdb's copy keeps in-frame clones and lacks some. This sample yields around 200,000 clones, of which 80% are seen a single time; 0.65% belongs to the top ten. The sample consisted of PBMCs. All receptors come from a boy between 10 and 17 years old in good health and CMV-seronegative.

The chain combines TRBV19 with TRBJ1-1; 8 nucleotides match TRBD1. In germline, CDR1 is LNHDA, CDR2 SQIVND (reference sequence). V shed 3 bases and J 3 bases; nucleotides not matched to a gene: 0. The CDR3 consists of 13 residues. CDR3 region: CASSMTGDTEAFF. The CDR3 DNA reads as TGTGCCAGTAGTATGACAGGGGACACTGAAGCTTTCTTT.

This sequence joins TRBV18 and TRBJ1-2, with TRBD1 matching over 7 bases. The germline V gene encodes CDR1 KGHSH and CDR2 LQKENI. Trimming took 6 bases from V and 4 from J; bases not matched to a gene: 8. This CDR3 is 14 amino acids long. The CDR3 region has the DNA TGTGCCAGCTCCCCCAGGGGGGCCCTCTATGGCTACACCTTC. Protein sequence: CASSPRGALYGYTF.

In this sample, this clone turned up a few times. The CDR3 DNA reads as TGTGCCAGCAGCCAAGATTTGATTAGCGGGGGGGCTTACGAGCAGTACTTC. It yields the protein CASSQDLISGGAYEQYF. The J gene is TRBJ2-7, the V gene TRBV4-2, with 11 bases identical to TRBD2. Trimming took 0 bases from V and 4 from J; bases not matched to a gene: 8. This CDR3 has 17 residues. In germline, CDR1 is LGHNA, CDR2 YNFKEQ.

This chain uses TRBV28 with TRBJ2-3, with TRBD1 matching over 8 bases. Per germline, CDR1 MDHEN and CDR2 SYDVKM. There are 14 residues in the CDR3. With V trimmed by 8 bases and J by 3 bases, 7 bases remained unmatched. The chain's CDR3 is CASGRQGFTDTQYF. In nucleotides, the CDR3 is TGTGCCAGCGGGAGACAGGGGTTTACAGATACGCAGTATTTT.

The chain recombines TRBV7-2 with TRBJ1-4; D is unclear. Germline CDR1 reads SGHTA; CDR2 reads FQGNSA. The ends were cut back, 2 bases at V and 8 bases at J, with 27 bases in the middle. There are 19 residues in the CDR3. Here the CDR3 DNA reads TGTGCCAGCAGCTTAACGTCTCCTAACGCGGCAGTAGAGGAAGAAAAACTGTTTTTT. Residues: CASSLTSPNAAVEEEKLFF.

The CDR3 DNA reads TGCGCCAGCAGCCGGTCTACTAGCGGAGGGGGCACAGATACGCAGTATTTT. Amino acid sequence: CASSRSTSGGGTDTQYF. The chain links TRBV4-1 to TRBJ2-3, with 8 bases matching TRBD2. This CDR3 spans 17 amino acids. J gave up 1 base and V 4 bases, and 10 bases lay outside the gene matches. Germline V lookup: CDR1 MGHRA, CDR2 YSYEKL.

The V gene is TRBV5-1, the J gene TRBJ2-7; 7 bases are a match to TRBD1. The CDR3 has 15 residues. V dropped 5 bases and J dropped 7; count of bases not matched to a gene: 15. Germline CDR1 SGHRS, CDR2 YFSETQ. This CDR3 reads CASRGTAFSPEEQYF. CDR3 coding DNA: TGCGCCAGCAGAGGGACAGCTTTTTCCCCGGAAGAGCAGTACTTC. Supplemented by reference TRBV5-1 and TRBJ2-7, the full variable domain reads KAGVTQTPRYLIKTRGQQVTLSCSPISGHRSVSWYQQTPGQGLQFLFEYFSETQRNKGNFPGRFSGRQFSNSRSEMNVSTLELGDSALYLCASRGTAFSPEEQYFGPGTRLTVT.

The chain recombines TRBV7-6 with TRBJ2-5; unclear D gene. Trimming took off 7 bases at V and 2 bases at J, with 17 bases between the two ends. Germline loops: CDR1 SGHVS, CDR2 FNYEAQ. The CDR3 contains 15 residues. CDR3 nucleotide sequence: TGTGCCAGCACTTACAAAGCCAAGCGACAAGAGACCCAGTACTTC. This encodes CASTYKAKRQETQYF.

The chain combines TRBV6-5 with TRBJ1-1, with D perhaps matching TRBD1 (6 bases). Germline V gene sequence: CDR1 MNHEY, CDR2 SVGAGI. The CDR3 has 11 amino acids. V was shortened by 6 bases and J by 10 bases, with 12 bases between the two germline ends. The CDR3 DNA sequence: TGTGCCAGCAGGCAGGGGTTAGCAGCTTTCTTT. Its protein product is CASRQGLAAFF.

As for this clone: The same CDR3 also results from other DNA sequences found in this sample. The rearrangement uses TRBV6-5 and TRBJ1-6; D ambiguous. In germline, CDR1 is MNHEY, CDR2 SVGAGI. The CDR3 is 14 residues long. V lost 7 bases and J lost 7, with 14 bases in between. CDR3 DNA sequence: TGTGCCAGCACCGCAGGTCTCAGGAATTCACCCCTCCACTTT. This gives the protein CASTAGLRNSPLHF.

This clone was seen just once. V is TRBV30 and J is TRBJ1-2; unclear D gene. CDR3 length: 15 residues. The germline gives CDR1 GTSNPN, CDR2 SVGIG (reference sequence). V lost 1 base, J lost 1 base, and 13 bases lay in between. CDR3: CAWSARTRINYGYTF. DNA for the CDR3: TGTGCCTGGAGTGCGAGAACCAGGATTAACTATGGCTACACCTTC.

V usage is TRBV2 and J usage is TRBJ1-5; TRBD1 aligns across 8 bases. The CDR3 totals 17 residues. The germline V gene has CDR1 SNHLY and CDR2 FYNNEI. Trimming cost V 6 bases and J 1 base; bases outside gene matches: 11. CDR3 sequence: CASRNWGDRGSNQPQHF. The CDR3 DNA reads TGTGCCAGCAGGAACTGGGGTGACAGGGGAAGCAATCAGCCCCAGCATTTT.

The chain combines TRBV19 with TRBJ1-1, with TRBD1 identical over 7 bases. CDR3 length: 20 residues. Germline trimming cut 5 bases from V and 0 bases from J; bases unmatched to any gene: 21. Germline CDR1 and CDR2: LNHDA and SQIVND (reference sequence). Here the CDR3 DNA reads TGTGCCAGTAGTCCACGCCTCGGACAGGTACGGGAACTCATGAACACTGAAGCTTTCTTT. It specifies CASSPRLGQVRELMNTEAFF.

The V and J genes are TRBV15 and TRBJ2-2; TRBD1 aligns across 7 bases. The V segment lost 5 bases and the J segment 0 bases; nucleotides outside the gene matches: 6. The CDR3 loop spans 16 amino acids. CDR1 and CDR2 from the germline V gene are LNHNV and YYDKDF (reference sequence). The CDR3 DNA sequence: TGTGCCACCAGCTTAAAGACAGGGCCGAACACCGGGGAGCTGTTTTTT. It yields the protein CATSLKTGPNTGELFF.

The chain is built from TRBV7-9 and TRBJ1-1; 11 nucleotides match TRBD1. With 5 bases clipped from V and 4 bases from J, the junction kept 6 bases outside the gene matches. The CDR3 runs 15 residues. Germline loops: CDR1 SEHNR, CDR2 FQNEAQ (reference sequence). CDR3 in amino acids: CASSPGTGGLTEAFF. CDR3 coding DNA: TGTGCCAGCAGCCCGGGGACAGGGGGTCTCACTGAAGCTTTCTTT.

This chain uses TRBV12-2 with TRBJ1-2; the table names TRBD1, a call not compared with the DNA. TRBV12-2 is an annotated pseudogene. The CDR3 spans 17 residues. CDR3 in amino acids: CASRFDGHERANYGYTF. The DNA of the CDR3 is TGTGCAAGTCGCTTTGATGGGCACGAAAGAGCTAACTATGGCTACACCTTC.

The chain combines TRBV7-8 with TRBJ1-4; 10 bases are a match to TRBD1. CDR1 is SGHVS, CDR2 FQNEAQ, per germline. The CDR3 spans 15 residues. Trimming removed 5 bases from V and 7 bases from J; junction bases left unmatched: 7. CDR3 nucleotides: TGTGCCAGCAGCGAGGACAGGGGGATAGGTGAAAAACTGTTTTTT. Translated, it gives CASSEDRGIGEKLFF.

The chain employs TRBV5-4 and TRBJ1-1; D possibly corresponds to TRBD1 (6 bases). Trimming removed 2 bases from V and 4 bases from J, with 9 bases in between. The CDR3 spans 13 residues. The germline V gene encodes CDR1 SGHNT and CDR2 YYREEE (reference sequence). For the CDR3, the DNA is TGTGCCAGCAGCTTACAGGGCGGCACTGAAGCTTTCTTT. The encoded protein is CASSLQGGTEAFF.

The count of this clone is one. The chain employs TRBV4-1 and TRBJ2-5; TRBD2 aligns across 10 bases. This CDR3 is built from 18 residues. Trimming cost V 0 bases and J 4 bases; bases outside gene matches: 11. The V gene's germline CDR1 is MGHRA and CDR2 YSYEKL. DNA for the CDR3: TGCGCCAGCAGCCAAGAGTTGGCCAGCGGGGGGGCCTCAGAGACCCAGTACTTC. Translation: CASSQELASGGASETQYF.

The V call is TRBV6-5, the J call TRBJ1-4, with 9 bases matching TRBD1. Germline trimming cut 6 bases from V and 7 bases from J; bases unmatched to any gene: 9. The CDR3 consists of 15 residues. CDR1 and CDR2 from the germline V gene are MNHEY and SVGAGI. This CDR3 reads CASSRFDRGAEKLFF. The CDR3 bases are TGTGCCAGCAGCCGATTCGACAGGGGGGCTGAAAAACTGTTTTTT.

The CDR3 protein is CAWSPPIAGHYEQYF. The CDR3 nucleotides read TGTGCCTGGAGTCCCCCGATAGCGGGGCACTACGAGCAGTACTTC. The rearrangement uses TRBV30 and TRBJ2-7; TRBD2 agrees at 8 bases. J gave up 3 bases and V 2 bases, and 9 bases lay outside the gene matches. Germline loops: CDR1 GTSNPN, CDR2 SVGIG (reference sequence). The CDR3 loop spans 15 amino acids.

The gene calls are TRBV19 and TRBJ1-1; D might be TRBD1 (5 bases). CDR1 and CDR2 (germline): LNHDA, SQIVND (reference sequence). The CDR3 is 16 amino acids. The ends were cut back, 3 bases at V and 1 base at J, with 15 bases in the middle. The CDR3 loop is CASSIPVTGANTEAFF. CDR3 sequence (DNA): TGTGCCAGTAGTATCCCGGTCACAGGAGCGAACACTGAAGCTTTCTTT.